This passage covers 11 T cell receptor beta chains from one sample sequenced in a study of a mutant IDH1 vaccine in newly diagnosed glioma. Their target antigens are unknown. Time point reported: week 11, during vaccination. Alongside topical imiquimod, each dose of vaccine comprised 300 ug of mutant IDH1 20-mer peptide. Libraries were prepared by immunoSEQ multiplex PCR; TCRdb keeps only in-frame clonotypes and omits some of them. The sample yields 55,000 to 65,000 clones, 70% to 85% seen once. Sequenced material: PBMCs, taken from a glioma patient whose treatment included an IDH1 peptide vaccine. The source is a man younger than 45 with glioma.

This chain uses TRBV23-1 with TRBJ2-7; D possibly corresponds to TRBD1 (6 bases). TRBV23-1 has ORF status, its function being uncertain. The length of the CDR3 is 16 residues. Trimming stripped 0 bases from V and 1 base from J, with 13 bases between. The DNA of the CDR3 is TGCGCCAGCAGTCAATCGGCCGGACAGTCTTCCTACGAGCAGTACTTC. It is translated as CASSQSAGQSSYEQYF.

The chain is built from TRBV7-2 and TRBJ2-3; possibly TRBD1 or TRBD2 for D (5 bases each). The length of the CDR3 is 16 residues. Germline values: CDR1 SGHTA, CDR2 FQGNSA. Trimming took off 5 bases at V and 2 bases at J, with 17 bases between the two ends. The CDR3 DNA follows: TGTGCCAGCAGCATCTTTCCGGGACGTAACACAGATACGCAGTATTTT. Its translation: CASSIFPGRNTDTQYF.

The chain is built from TRBV7-2 and TRBJ1-5; no reliable D call. The germline V and J ends were trimmed by 5 bases and 4 bases, with 18 bases remaining between them. Germline V CDR1 and CDR2: SGHTA, FQGNSA. The CDR3 covers 16 residues. The CDR3, as DNA: TGTGCCAGCAGCGAAAGCGCGGGAGCTATTAATCAGCCCCAGCATTTT. Translating it yields CASSESAGAINQPQHF.

This clone has only one observation. The chain recombines TRBV2 with TRBJ2-2; D gene uncertain. The CDR3 totals 16 residues. V was cut by 3 bases and J by 4 bases, with 15 bases left in between. The V gene's germline CDR1 is SNHLY and CDR2 FYNNEI. The CDR3 DNA reads TGTGCCAGCAGTGATATGGCAACCCGAGTCACCGGGGAGCTGTTTTTT. Its translation: CASSDMATRVTGELFF.

The rearrangement links TRBV28 to TRBJ2-5, with TRBD2 matching over 13 bases. Per germline, CDR1 MDHEN and CDR2 SYDVKM. The CDR3 loop spans 18 amino acids. J gave up 4 bases and V 6 bases, and 14 bases lay outside the gene matches. CDR3 DNA sequence: TGTGCCAGCAGCCCCCCAGGGACTAGCGGGATAATATTAGAGACCCAGTACTTC. As protein: CASSPPGTSGIILETQYF.

Here the CDR3 reads CASSYSTASYEQYF. The CDR3 DNA sequence: TGTGCCAGCAGTTACTCGACAGCTTCCTACGAGCAGTACTTC. The genes are TRBV6-6 and TRBJ2-7; tentative D call: TRBD1 (5 bases). V lost 0 bases to trimming and J lost 1 base, with 7 bases between them. The CDR3 covers 14 residues. Germline-derived CDR1 and CDR2 are MNHNY and SVGAGI (reference sequence).

This chain joins TRBV4-3 and TRBJ2-7; the D gene is possibly TRBD1 (5 bases). The CDR3 consists of 16 residues. V was pared by 0 bases and J by 0 bases, with 12 bases between. Germline V CDR1 and CDR2: LGHNA, YSLEER. In DNA form, the CDR3 reads TGCGCCAGCAGCCAAGATCGCAGGGCGAGCTCCTACGAGCAGTACTTC. This sequence encodes CASSQDRRASSYEQYF.

This chain connects TRBV5-1 to TRBJ2-1, with D perhaps TRBD1 (6 bases). The CDR3 is 14 amino acids. The germline V and J ends were trimmed by 7 bases and 1 base, with 12 bases remaining between them. Germline loops: CDR1 SGHRS, CDR2 YFSETQ. The CDR3 region is CASEKGQSYNEQFF. CDR3 coding DNA: TGCGCCAGCGAAAAGGGACAATCCTACAATGAGCAGTTCTTC.

The gene calls are TRBV2 and TRBJ2-7; D may match TRBD1 or TRBD2 (5 bases each). This CDR3 is 12 amino acids long. Per the germline V gene, CDR1 is SNHLY and CDR2 is FYNNEI. V shed 6 bases and J shed 2 bases, with 8 bases lying between them. This CDR3 reads CASSRDAYEQYF. CDR3 coding DNA: TGTGCCAGCAGCCGGGACGCCTACGAGCAGTACTTC.

This clone was detected only once. The chain couples TRBV11-2 to TRBJ2-3; D unclear. Trimming cost V 2 bases and J 0 bases, with 9 bases left between them. Germline lookup yields CDR1 SGHAT and CDR2 FQNNGV. The CDR3 is 15 amino acids. CDR3 sequence: CASSLRAASTDTQYF. CDR3 sequence (DNA): TGTGCCAGCAGCTTACGGGCGGCTAGCACAGATACGCAGTATTTT.

The chain combines TRBV6-1 with TRBJ1-2; 9 positions match TRBD1. Unmatched junction bases numbered 7, after V lost 0 bases and J lost 5 bases. The CDR3 runs to 16 residues. Germline CDR1 reads MNHNS; CDR2 reads SASEGT. The CDR3 reads CASSEAGRQGVYGYTF. The CDR3 DNA is TGTGCCAGCAGTGAAGCGGGCCGACAGGGGGTTTATGGCTACACCTTC.